What follows are 30 T cell receptor beta chains derived from one specimen sequenced in a study of regulatory T cells in long-lasting Graves disease. Both iRepertoire HTBI primers and Arm-PCR of CDR3 regions were used to build the TCR beta libraries. MiXCR, applied by TCRdb to the multiplex PCR reads, yields one record per CDR3 protein. The sample has roughly 610,000 distinct CDR3 sequences, more than 15% seen once. Time point in this sample: newly diagnosed GD, antithyroid drugs for less than 3 months. Researchers made the TCR library from RNA that was extracted from PBMCs. Another study also made use of these data, one on T cells in Graves' hyperthyroidism and ophthalmopathy.

Specimen: peripheral blood mononuclear cells (PBMCs), collected at new diagnosis, from a patient treated with antithyroid drugs. These receptors all stem from a man in his late teens or twenties with Graves disease.

This clonotype was seen repeatedly, ten times or more. This chain joins TRBV12-3 or TRBV12-4 and TRBJ2-1; TRBD2 is a possible D gene (5 bases). The CDR3 is 12 residues long. The V end lost 1 base, the J end lost 8 bases, and 6 bases lay between the germline ends. The DNA of the CDR3 is TGTGCCAGCAGTTTAGGCGGGCATGAGCAGTTCTTC. Translated, it gives CASSLGGHEQFF.

The chain combines TRBV9 with TRBJ2-1, with D possibly being TRBD2 (6 bases). The CDR3 loop spans 15 amino acids. The germline CDR1 and CDR2 sequences are SGDLS and YYNGEE. Trimming shortened V by 0 bases and J by 7 bases, and 14 bases separated the two germline ends. The CDR3 reads CASSVVPTSINEQFF. CDR3 DNA: TGTGCCAGCAGCGTAGTCCCGACTAGTATAAATGAGCAGTTCTTC. Based on the CDR3 plus reference TRBV9 and TRBJ2-1, the full variable domain is DSGVTQTPKHLITATGQRVTLRCSPRSGDLSVYWYQQSLDQGLQFLIQYYNGEERAKGNILERFSAQQFPDLHSELNLSSLELGDSALYFCASSVVPTSINEQFFGPGTRLTVL.

In this sample, this clonotype turned up once. V usage is TRBV20-1 and J usage is TRBJ2-4; TRBD1 aligns across 12 bases. There are 17 residues in the CDR3. Germline V CDR1 and CDR2: DFQATT, SNEGSKA (reference sequence). After removal of 2 bases from V and 6 bases from J, the junction contained 11 bases not matched to a gene. CDR3 in amino acids: CSARNPRDRGPVNIQYF. The CDR3 nucleotides are TGCAGTGCTAGAAATCCCCGGGACAGGGGGCCGGTAAACATTCAGTACTTC.

In DNA form, the CDR3 reads TGCAGTGCTAGAGATGCGAGGGCGGGAGGTAAAAACACCGGGGAGCTGTTTTTT. Its translation: CSARDARAGGKNTGELFF. This sequence joins TRBV20-1 and TRBJ2-2; 8 bases are shared with TRBD2. The J segment lost 2 bases and the V segment lost 0 bases, leaving 11 bases of the junction unmatched. Germline V gene sequence: CDR1 DFQATT, CDR2 SNEGSKA (reference sequence). There are 18 residues in the CDR3.

This clonotype was counted at least ten times. The chain recombines TRBV12-3 or TRBV12-4 with TRBJ1-1; the D is unclear. The V gene lost 4 bases and the J gene lost 0 bases, with 15 bases spanning the gap. The CDR3 spans 16 residues. The CDR3 sequence is CASSSPPGNVNTEAFF. Written as DNA, the CDR3 is TGTGCCAGCAGTTCCCCCCCCGGAAACGTGAACACTGAAGCTTTCTTT.

This clonotype was found a few times. V usage is TRBV12-5 and J usage is TRBJ2-2, with TRBD2 identical over 7 bases. Germline trimming cut 0 bases from V and 8 bases from J; bases unmatched to any gene: 3. The CDR3 is made up of 14 amino acids. The V gene's germline CDR1 is LGHNT and CDR2 FRNRAP. Here the CDR3 reads CASGLVGREGELFF. The CDR3 DNA follows: TGTGCTAGTGGTTTGGTAGGGCGGGAGGGGGAGCTGTTTTTT.

This clonotype was seen many times. The chain is built from TRBV15 and TRBJ2-1; 7 bases fit TRBD2. After removal of 0 bases from V and 5 bases from J, the junction contained 13 bases not matched to a gene. Germline-derived CDR1 and CDR2 are LNHNV and YYDKDF (reference sequence). The CDR3 is made up of 18 amino acids. CDR3 sequence: CATSRDQTWRESDNEQFF. For the CDR3, the DNA is TGTGCCACCAGCAGAGATCAAACGTGGCGGGAGAGCGACAATGAGCAGTTCTTC.

A note on this clonotype: A much bigger clone sits one base away, suggesting this may be a read error. The chain joins TRBV3-1 to TRBJ1-2, with D possibly matching TRBD1 (5 bases). Germline V gives CDR1 LGHDT, CDR2 YNNKEL (reference sequence). The CDR3 spans 12 residues. The CDR3 reads CARSQGRDGYTF. CDR3 DNA sequence: TGTGCCCGCAGCCAAGGCAGGGATGGCTACACCTTC. Supplemented by reference TRBV3-1 and TRBJ1-2, the full variable domain reads DTAVSQTPKYLVTQMGNDKSIKCEQNLGHDTMYWYKQDSKKFLKIMFSYNNKELIINETVPNRFSPKSPDKAHLNLHINSLELGDSAVYFCARSQGRDGYTFGSGTRLTVV.

This clonotype came up many times. J is TRBJ2-1 and V is TRBV20-1; D is unclear. V lost 0 bases, J lost 7 bases, and 16 bases lay in between. CDR1 is DFQATT and CDR2 is SNEGSKA in the germline V gene (reference sequence). This CDR3 is built from 15 residues. DNA for the CDR3: TGCAGTGCTAGAGATCCGATGGCGGTCCTTAATGAGCAGTTCTTC. It encodes CSARDPMAVLNEQFF.

This clonotype was picked up a small number of times. V gene TRBV5-1 combines with J gene TRBJ2-7, with D unresolved. Trimming shortened V by 6 bases and J by 6 bases, and 16 bases separated the two germline ends. This CDR3 spans 13 amino acids. Germline lookup yields CDR1 SGHRS and CDR2 YFSETQ. Here the CDR3 DNA reads TGCGCCAGCACCGCGGATTTGCTTGGCGAGCAGTACTTC. Protein product: CASTADLLGEQYF.

This clonotype was counted between two and nine times. The V call is TRBV9, the J call TRBJ1-3; 8 nucleotides match TRBD1. CDR1 and CDR2 from the germline V gene are SGDLS and YYNGEE. This CDR3 contains 18 residues. V was pared by 0 bases and J by 0 bases, with 8 bases of the junction left unmatched. This chain's CDR3 is CASSVVPGQDFSGNTIYF. In DNA, the CDR3 is TGTGCCAGCAGCGTAGTCCCGGGACAGGATTTCTCTGGAAACACCATATATTTT. The whole variable domain, remainder taken from reference TRBV9 and TRBJ1-3, is DSGVTQTPKHLITATGQRVTLRCSPRSGDLSVYWYQQSLDQGLQFLIQYYNGEERAKGNILERFSAQQFPDLHSELNLSSLELGDSALYFCASSVVPGQDFSGNTIYFGEGSWLTVV.

The gene calls are TRBV10-3 and TRBJ2-1, with a tentative D call TRBD2 (5 bases). Germline CDR1 reads ENHRY; CDR2 reads SYGVKD. Trimming shortened V by 5 bases and J by 3 bases, and 11 bases separated the two germline ends. The CDR3 is 14 amino acids. The CDR3 loop is CAISTIGSYNEQFF. The CDR3 nucleotides are TGTGCCATCAGTACTATAGGGAGCTACAATGAGCAGTTCTTC.

This clonotype was recorded at least ten times. CDR3 sequence (DNA): TGCGCCAGCAGCCAGGAAGGCAATGAGCAGTTCTTC. Protein sequence: CASSQEGNEQFF. The rearrangement links TRBV4-1 to TRBJ2-1, with D unresolved. The V end lost 3 bases, the J end lost 6 bases, and 6 bases lay between the germline ends. The CDR3 sequence is 12 residues long. Germline lookup yields CDR1 MGHRA and CDR2 YSYEKL.

This clonotype was detected a few times. The chain combines TRBV28 with TRBJ1-4, with D perhaps TRBD1 (5 bases). This CDR3 has 15 amino acids. Looked up from germline, CDR1 is MDHEN and CDR2 is SYDVKM. V lost 7 bases and J lost 6, with 18 bases in between. CDR3 nucleotides: TGTGCCAGCATTGGGTCGGCAGCGGGGGATGAAAAACTGTTTTTT. Translation gives CASIGSAAGDEKLFF.

This clonotype came up a few times. This rearrangement joins TRBV29-1 to TRBJ1-1, with D uncertain. Germline V gene sequence: CDR1 SQVTM, CDR2 ANQGSEA. The CDR3 loop spans 13 amino acids. V lost 6 bases and J lost 0, with 11 bases in between. CDR3 amino acids: CSVSTTMNTEAFF. Here the CDR3 DNA reads TGCAGCGTATCGACGACTATGAACACTGAAGCTTTCTTT. Based on the CDR3 plus reference TRBV29-1 and TRBJ1-1, the full variable domain is SAVISQKPSRDICQRGTSLTIQCQVDSQVTMMFWYRQQPGQSLTLIATANQGSEATYESGFVIDKFPISRPNLTFSTLTVSNMSPEDSSIYLCSVSTTMNTEAFFGQGTRLTVV.

This sequence joins TRBV19 and TRBJ2-2, with TRBD1 identical over 7 bases. The CDR3 covers 16 residues. Unmatched junction bases numbered 10, after V lost 4 bases and J lost 5 bases. Germline V gives CDR1 LNHDA, CDR2 SQIVND (reference sequence). The CDR3 DNA sequence: TGTGCCAGTAGTACCCCACACAGGGGCGCGACCGGGGAGCTGTTTTTT. Encoded protein: CASSTPHRGATGELFF. The complete variable domain, with remaining parts taken from reference TRBV19 and TRBJ2-2, reads DGGITQSPKYLFRKEGQNVTLSCEQNLNHDAMYWYRQDPGQGLRLIYYSQIVNDFQKGDIAEGYSVSREKKESFPLTVTSAQKNPTAFYLCASSTPHRGATGELFFGEGSRLTVL.

This clonotype was detected ten times or more. The chain carries TRBV7-9 and TRBJ2-7; 8 bases agree with TRBD2. Germline V lookup: CDR1 SEHNR, CDR2 FQNEAQ (reference sequence). The CDR3 covers 15 residues. Unmatched junction bases numbered 1, after V lost 0 bases and J lost 0 bases. CDR3 sequence (DNA): TGTGCCAGCAGCTTAGCTAGCGGGACCTCCTACGAGCAGTACTTC. It yields the protein CASSLASGTSYEQYF.

The chain employs TRBV7-6 and TRBJ1-2, with 7 positions matching TRBD1. This CDR3 comprises 15 residues. After removal of 5 bases from V and 4 bases from J, the junction contained 10 bases not matched to a gene. Germline V CDR1 and CDR2: SGHVS, FNYEAQ. In nucleotides, the CDR3 is TGTGCCAGCAGCCTCCAGACAGGGCGGATCTATGGCTACACCTTC. The encoded protein is CASSLQTGRIYGYTF. The full variable domain, with the rest looked up from reference TRBV7-6 and TRBJ1-2, is GAGVSQSPRYKVTKRGQDVALRCDPISGHVSLYWYRQALGQGPEFLTYFNYEAQQDKSGLPNDRFSAERPEGSISTLTIQRTEQRDSAMYRCASSLQTGRIYGYTFGSGTRLTVV.

The CDR3 DNA follows: TGTGCCAGCAGTCCGGGACGGTTTGAAGCTTTCTTT. It encodes CASSPGRFEAFF. The V gene is TRBV28, the J gene TRBJ1-1; TRBD1 might be the D (5 bases). CDR3 length equals 12 residues. The germline V and J ends were trimmed by 5 bases and 7 bases, with 11 bases remaining between them. Per germline, CDR1 MDHEN and CDR2 SYDVKM.

The genes are TRBV27 and TRBJ1-1, with D unresolved. Looked up from germline, CDR1 is MNHEY and CDR2 is SMNVEV (reference sequence). V dropped 5 bases and J dropped 7 bases, with 11 bases sitting between them. This CDR3 region has 12 residues. The CDR3 DNA reads as TGTGCCAGCAGTCCCCATAAGGGTGAAGCTTTCTTT. It codes for CASSPHKGEAFF.

Many counts were recorded for this clonotype. The V gene is TRBV2, the J gene TRBJ2-7; TRBD1 matches 9 bases. V was pared by 4 bases and J by 1 base, with 5 bases of the junction left unmatched. The CDR3 consists of 15 residues. Germline-derived CDR1 and CDR2 are SNHLY and FYNNEI. CDR3 DNA sequence: TGTGCCAGCAGTGCCCGGGACAGGGCATCCTACGAGCAGTACTTC. It codes for CASSARDRASYEQYF.

This clonotype was seen only a few times. The chain uses TRBV20-1 and TRBJ2-1; no definite D call. Germline lookup yields CDR1 DFQATT and CDR2 SNEGSKA (reference sequence). The V end lost 1 base, the J end lost 3 bases, and 10 bases lay between the germline ends. The CDR3 is made up of 14 amino acids. The CDR3 region has the DNA TGCAGTGCTAGAGCTAAGGAGCACTACAATGAGCAGTTCTTC. Translating gives CSARAKEHYNEQFF.

This clonotype showed up just a few times. V is TRBV28 and J is TRBJ2-7, with TRBD1 matching over 7 bases. Germline V gene sequence: CDR1 MDHEN, CDR2 SYDVKM. The CDR3 is 15 residues long. After removal of 8 bases from V and 9 bases from J, the junction contained 19 bases not matched to a gene. CDR3 sequence reads: CASQTGTASHVGQYF. The CDR3 DNA follows: TGTGCCAGCCAGACGGGGACAGCGTCCCACGTCGGGCAGTACTTC.

This clonotype has at least ten counts. The rearrangement joins TRBV7-9 to TRBJ1-1; D is undetermined. This CDR3 has 14 residues. Trimming removed 1 base at V and 11 bases at J, with 17 bases between. Germline-derived CDR1 and CDR2 are SEHNR and FQNEAQ (reference sequence). DNA for the CDR3: TGTGCCAGCAGCTTAGAAACGGTGGCAGACGTGGCTTTCTTT. As protein: CASSLETVADVAFF.

The chain carries TRBV27 and TRBJ2-3; no clear D gene. The CDR3 consists of 16 residues. V lost 3 bases and J 4 bases, leaving 17 bases between the germline ends. Germline-derived CDR1 and CDR2 are MNHEY and SMNVEV (reference sequence). CDR3 nucleotide sequence: TGTGCCAGCAGTTTCAACCCCGACCCTAGGGCAGATACGCAGTATTTT. This sequence encodes CASSFNPDPRADTQYF.

In the case of this clonotype: Since a much larger clone is just one base distant, this may be a read error. The rearrangement uses TRBV2 and TRBJ1-5; 8 nucleotides align to TRBD1. Germline CDR1 SNHLY, CDR2 FYNNEI. The CDR3 has 17 residues. The J segment lost 1 base and the V segment lost 5 bases, leaving 10 bases of the junction unmatched. The CDR3 here is CASSSRAGGRSNQPQHF. CDR3 bases: TGTGCCAGCAGTAGTCGGGCAGGGGGCCGAAGCAATCAGCCCCAGCATTTT.

The table lists this clonotype with a few counts. This chain links TRBV12-3 or TRBV12-4 with TRBJ2-2; no clear D gene. V was trimmed by 8 bases and J by 1 base, leaving 14 bases between them. The length of the CDR3 is 15 residues. DNA of the CDR3: TGTGCCAGCGGGAATCGGTGGTTGAACACCGGGGAGCTGTTTTTT. Amino acid sequence: CASGNRWLNTGELFF.

This chain connects TRBV27 to TRBJ2-1; 7 nucleotides match TRBD1. The J call may be faulty, since TRBJ2-5 better matches the DNA end. The CDR3 is 14 amino acids. Germline-derived CDR1 and CDR2 are MNHEY and SMNVEV (reference sequence). The CDR3, as DNA: TGTGCCAGCAGCAGCCGGGACAGTCAAGAGACCCAGTACTTC. Encoded protein: CASSSRDSQETQYF.

The chain uses TRBV5-1 and TRBJ2-5; TRBD2 might be the D (5 bases). V lost 4 bases and J lost 0, with 13 bases in between. The length of the CDR3 is 15 residues. CDR1 is SGHRS, CDR2 YFSETQ, per germline. CDR3 DNA: TGCGCCAGCAGCCTGGAGGTAGCGAACCAAGAGACCCAGTACTTC. This sequence encodes CASSLEVANQETQYF.

In its sample, this clonotype was seen many times. DNA of the CDR3: TGCAGTGCTAGAGGGGGGTACGAGCAGTACTTC. Its translation is CSARGGYEQYF. The rearrangement links TRBV20-1 to TRBJ2-7; the D gene could be TRBD1 or TRBD2 (5 bases each). This CDR3 has 11 amino acids. V gave up 1 base and J gave up 4 bases, with 5 bases separating them. The germline CDR1 and CDR2 sequences are DFQATT and SNEGSKA (reference sequence).